These 17 T cell receptor beta chains were sequenced from one sample in a study of T cells in Graves' hyperthyroidism and ophthalmopathy. The TCR beta CDR3 regions underwent amplification using RNA transcripts as the source. During a first-round RT-PCR of the TCR CDR3, the HTBI primer set was used. One entry per CDR3 protein results from TCRdb running MiXCR on the multiplex PCR reads. The data hold about 300,000 distinct CDR3 sequences, with roughly a fifth observed a single time. The sample consisted of blood. Receptors originate from a man aged 45-65 years with Graves' ophthalmopathy.

This rearrangement joins TRBV6-1 to TRBJ2-7; D remains unclear. CDR1 and CDR2 (germline): MNHNS, SASEGT. The CDR3 has 13 residues. V was trimmed by 4 bases and J by 3 bases, leaving 10 bases between them. CDR3 in amino acids: CASSVNNIYEQYF. The DNA for the CDR3 is TGTGCCAGCAGTGTTAACAACATCTACGAGCAGTACTTC.

V is TRBV5-1 and J is TRBJ2-3, with a possible D match to TRBD1 (6 bases). From germline, CDR1 is SGHRS and CDR2 YFSETQ. Trimming shortened V by 8 bases and J by 1 base, and 17 bases separated the two germline ends. CDR3 length equals 15 residues. CDR3: CASSGEEGGTDTQYF. The CDR3 nucleotides are TGCGCCAGTTCAGGGGAAGAAGGTGGCACAGATACGCAGTATTTT.

This clonotype occurred many times. The chain combines TRBV27 with TRBJ1-5; weak D call: TRBD1 (5 bases). V gave up 6 bases and J gave up 0 bases, with 12 bases separating them. Germline loops: CDR1 MNHEY, CDR2 SMNVEV (reference sequence). CDR3 length equals 15 residues. The CDR3 coding sequence is TGTGCCAGCAGCCGTCGGGGCTATAGCAATCAGCCCCAGCATTTT. This sequence encodes CASSRRGYSNQPQHF.

The chain is built from TRBV5-8 and TRBJ2-5; 10 nucleotides line up with TRBD1. Unmatched junction bases numbered 8, after V lost 4 bases and J lost 5 bases. This CDR3 has 15 residues. Germline loops: CDR1 SGHTS, CDR2 YDEGEE. The CDR3 DNA reads as TGTGCCAGCAGCGCTCCGGGACAGGGGACGGAGACCCAGTACTTC. Translating it yields CASSAPGQGTETQYF.

Ten or more counts support this clonotype. The CDR3 spells CAWSLDSFEQFF. CDR3 sequence (DNA): TGTGCCTGGAGTCTGGACTCCTTTGAGCAGTTCTTC. V is TRBV30 and J is TRBJ2-1, with a tentative D call TRBD2 (5 bases). CDR3 length: 12 residues. Germline V gives CDR1 GTSNPN, CDR2 SVGIG (reference sequence). Trimming shortened V by 2 bases and J by 9 bases, and 11 bases separated the two germline ends.

The rearrangement joins TRBV7-2 to TRBJ1-2; 7 bases agree with TRBD1. CDR3 length: 13 amino acids. The ends lost 5 bases at V and 8 bases at J; junction bases unmatched: 8. Germline V lookup: CDR1 SGHTA, CDR2 FQGNSA. The CDR3 DNA follows: TGTGCCAGCAGCCCCGGGACAGTAAAGGGCTACACCTTC. Protein sequence: CASSPGTVKGYTF.

This clonotype was picked up many times. The CDR3, as DNA: TGTGCCAGCAGCCCCGTGGGGGTATGGGACAATGAGCAGTTCTTC. The encoded protein is CASSPVGVWDNEQFF. V and J are TRBV2 and TRBJ2-1, with D perhaps matching TRBD1 or TRBD2 (5 bases each). Trimming took 6 bases from V and 5 from J, leaving 17 bases between them. Germline-derived CDR1 and CDR2 are SNHLY and FYNNEI. This CDR3 is 15 amino acids long.

As regards this clonotype: A much larger clonotype is one base distant, so this may be a read error. The rearrangement joins TRBV2 to TRBJ2-1; 12 nucleotides agree with TRBD2. The CDR3 is 19 residues long. Germline values: CDR1 SNHLY, CDR2 FYNNEI. J lost 0 bases, V lost 3 bases, and 9 bases had no gene match. CDR3: CASSDALAGGRSSYNEQFF. The DNA for the CDR3 is TGTGCCAGCAGTGATGCGCTAGCGGGAGGGCGGAGCTCCTACAATGAGCAGTTCTTC.

The V gene is TRBV15, the J gene TRBJ2-5, with 10 bases that match TRBD2. Germline values: CDR1 LNHNV, CDR2 YYDKDF (reference sequence). This CDR3 has 15 residues. The J segment lost 9 bases and the V segment lost 0 bases, leaving 7 bases of the junction unmatched. CDR3 protein: CATSRDLSGREAQYF. The CDR3 nucleotides read TGTGCCACCAGCAGAGATTTAAGCGGGAGGGAGGCCCAGTACTTC.

The chain joins TRBV3-1 to TRBJ2-7; 9 bases align to TRBD2. With 0 bases clipped from V and 7 bases from J, the junction kept 7 bases outside the gene matches. The CDR3 extends over 15 amino acids. Per the germline V gene, CDR1 is LGHDT and CDR2 is YNNKEL (reference sequence). The CDR3 here is CASSQEASGTREQYF. Here the CDR3 DNA reads TGTGCCAGCAGCCAAGAGGCTAGCGGGACGCGGGAGCAGTACTTC.

This clonotype was observed many times. V and J are TRBV5-1 and TRBJ2-2; 7 positions agree with TRBD2. The CDR3 is 17 amino acids. Looked up from germline, CDR1 is SGHRS and CDR2 is YFSETQ. V was clipped by 0 bases and J by 1 base; unmatched bases: 6. CDR3 residues: CASSLATAGVNTGELFF. The CDR3 DNA reads as TGCGCCAGCAGCTTGGCCACGGCGGGAGTGAACACCGGGGAGCTGTTTTTT. Drawing the rest from reference TRBV5-1 and TRBJ2-2, the complete variable domain is KAGVTQTPRYLIKTRGQQVTLSCSPISGHRSVSWYQQTPGQGLQFLFEYFSETQRNKGNFPGRFSGRQFSNSRSEMNVSTLELGDSALYLCASSLATAGVNTGELFFGEGSRLTVL.

The rearrangement uses TRBV14 and TRBJ2-1; D is perhaps TRBD1 (7 bases). Looked up from germline, CDR1 is SGHDN and CDR2 is FVKESK. The CDR3 spans 16 residues. With 4 bases removed from V and 2 bases from J, the gap between germline ends came to 15 bases. The CDR3 spells CASSPRGQGAYNEQFF. DNA for the CDR3: TGTGCCAGCAGCCCCCGGGGGCAGGGGGCCTACAATGAGCAGTTCTTC.

This clonotype was observed a few times. The chain is built from TRBV5-8 and TRBJ2-3; maybe TRBD1 (6 bases). CDR3 length: 14 residues. Trimming removed 0 bases at V and 5 bases at J, with 10 bases between. Germline V gene lookup returns CDR1 SGHTS and CDR2 YDEGEE. For the CDR3, the DNA is TGTGCCAGCAGCTTGGGGACAGCGATAGATACGCAGTATTTT. This gives the protein CASSLGTAIDTQYF.

Ten or more counts support this clonotype. The rearrangement uses TRBV9 and TRBJ2-5; TRBD2 might be the D (7 bases). Per the germline V gene, CDR1 is SGDLS and CDR2 is YYNGEE. V gave up 4 bases and J gave up 4 bases, with 20 bases separating them. The CDR3 is 16 residues long. The CDR3 region has the DNA TGTGCCAGCAGCCCCTTGGCGGGAGAAGGGGGAGAGACCCAGTACTTC. Translated, it gives CASSPLAGEGGETQYF. The full variable domain, rest sourced from reference TRBV9 and TRBJ2-5, is DSGVTQTPKHLITATGQRVTLRCSPRSGDLSVYWYQQSLDQGLQFLIQYYNGEERAKGNILERFSAQQFPDLHSELNLSSLELGDSALYFCASSPLAGEGGETQYFGPGTRLLVL.

This clonotype has ten or more counts. The chain recombines TRBV5-1 with TRBJ2-7, with 11 nucleotides matching TRBD1. CDR1 and CDR2 from the germline V gene are SGHRS and YFSETQ. The CDR3 consists of 15 residues. The J segment lost 7 bases and the V segment lost 0 bases, leaving 6 bases of the junction unmatched. For the CDR3, the DNA is TGCGCCAGCAGCTTGGAGGGACAGGGGGTGCGGGAGCAGTACTTC. Translation: CASSLEGQGVREQYF.

The V and J genes are TRBV4-1 and TRBJ2-1; TRBD2 agrees at 13 bases. Germline CDR1 reads MGHRA; CDR2 reads YSYEKL. V was clipped by 2 bases and J by 0 bases; unmatched bases: 13. The CDR3 spans 21 residues. The CDR3 is CASSQFPILAGGRSSYNEQFF. The CDR3 DNA is TGCGCCAGCAGCCAATTTCCGATACTAGCGGGAGGGCGGAGCTCCTACAATGAGCAGTTCTTC.

This clonotype occurred a few times. The genes are TRBV13 and TRBJ2-7, with 9 bases aligning to TRBD1. This CDR3 contains 16 residues. V shed 5 bases and J 4 bases; nucleotides not matched to a gene: 12. Germline assignment: CDR1 PRHDT and CDR2 FYEKMQ (reference sequence). The CDR3 DNA reads as TGTGCCAGCAGCACAAACCTCCGGGACAGGGAATACGAGCAGTACTTC. Translated: CASSTNLRDREYEQYF.